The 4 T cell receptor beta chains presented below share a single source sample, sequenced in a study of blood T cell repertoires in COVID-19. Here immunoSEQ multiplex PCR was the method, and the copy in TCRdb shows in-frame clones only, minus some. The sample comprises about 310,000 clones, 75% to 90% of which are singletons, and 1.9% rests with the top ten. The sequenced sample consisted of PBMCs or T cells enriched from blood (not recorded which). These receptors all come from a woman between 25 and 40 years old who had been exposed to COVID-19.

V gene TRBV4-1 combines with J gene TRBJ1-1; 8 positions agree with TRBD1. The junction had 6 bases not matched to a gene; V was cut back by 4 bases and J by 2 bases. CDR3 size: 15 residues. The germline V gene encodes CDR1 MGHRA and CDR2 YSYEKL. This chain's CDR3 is CASSRADRANTEAFF. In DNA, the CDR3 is TGCGCCAGCAGCCGAGCGGACAGGGCAAACACTGAAGCTTTCTTT.

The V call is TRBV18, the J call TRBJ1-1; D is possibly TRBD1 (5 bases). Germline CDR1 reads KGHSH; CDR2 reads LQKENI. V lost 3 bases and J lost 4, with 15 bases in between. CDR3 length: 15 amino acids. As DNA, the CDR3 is TGTGCCAGCTCACCGTCTACGGGGAGGGGCACTGAAGCTTTCTTT. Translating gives CASSPSTGRGTEAFF.

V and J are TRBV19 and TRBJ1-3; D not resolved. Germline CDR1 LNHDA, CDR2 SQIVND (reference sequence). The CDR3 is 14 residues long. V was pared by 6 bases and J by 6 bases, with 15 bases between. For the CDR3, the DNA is TGTGCCAGTAGCCCCTTTGGGAGCGAAAACACCATATATTTT. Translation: CASSPFGSENTIYF.

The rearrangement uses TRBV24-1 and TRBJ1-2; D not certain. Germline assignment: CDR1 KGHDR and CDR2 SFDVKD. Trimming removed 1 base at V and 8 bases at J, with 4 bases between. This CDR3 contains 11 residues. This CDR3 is CATSDFAGYTF. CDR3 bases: TGTGCCACCAGTGATTTTGCGGGCTACACCTTC.